A selection of T cell receptor beta chains follows, all from one sample in a study of blood T cell repertoires in COVID-19. Data came from immunoSEQ multiplex PCR; TCRdb stores just in-frame clones and leaves some out. In the table there are roughly 82,000 clones, almost 85% of which are singletons. Source material: peripheral blood. These TCRs come from a man between 60 and 70 years old with acute or convalescent COVID-19. The CDR3 runs from the conserved cysteine through the conserved F or W. Each record gives: CDR3 length, D gene, V gene, J gene, clone size, CDR3 DNA, CDR3 protein. The D gene is left open where the match is weak. Part of the rows lack a size; the others show once, few, many or a class for expanded clones.

15	TRBD1	TRBV18	TRBJ1-3	NA	TGTGCCAGCTCACTCCAGGGGGGAACTGGAAACACCATATATTTT	CASSLQGGTGNTIYF
18	TRBD2	TRBV4-2	TRBJ2-3	NA	TGTGCCAGCAGCCACGGACTAGCGGGGGGGCCCGACACAGATACGCAGTATTTT	CASSHGLAGGPDTDTQYF
13	NA	TRBV10-1	TRBJ1-1	NA	TGCGCCAGCAGTGATGAGAAAAACACTGAAGCTTTCTTT	CASSDEKNTEAFF
14	NA	TRBV28	TRBJ1-6	NA	TGTGCCAGCAGTTTCGGACACCTTAATTCACCCCTCCACTTT	CASSFGHLNSPLHF
13	NA	TRBV30	TRBJ2-5	NA	TGTGCCTGGGACCCCTCTAGAGCGGAGACCCAGTACTTC	CAWDPSRAETQYF
14	TRBD2	TRBV19	TRBJ2-1	few	TGTGCCAGTAGTACACTAGCGGGAGGCTACGAGCAGTTCTTC	CASSTLAGGYEQFF
14	TRBD1	TRBV5-4	TRBJ1-2	NA	TGTGCCAGCAGCTTGCGGGACAGAGAGCATGGCTACACCTTC	CASSLRDREHGYTF
15	NA	TRBV5-1	TRBJ2-7	NA	TGCGCCAGCAGCTTGGATGGACAGCCCTCCTACGAGCAGTACTTC	CASSLDGQPSYEQYF
14	TRBD1	TRBV28	TRBJ1-6	few	TGTGCCAGCAGTTTTGGGACAGGGTTCACACCCCTCCACTTT	CASSFGTGFTPLHF
14	NA	TRBV29-1	TRBJ2-7	NA	TGCAGCGTTGAAGAGGGGAGCCATGGCTACGAGCAGTACTTC	CSVEEGSHGYEQYF
16	TRBD1	TRBV3-1/TRBV3-2	TRBJ1-2	few	TGTGCCAGCAGCCTTCAGCTCCGGGACAGGGGTGGTGGCTACACCTTC	CASSLQLRDRGGGYTF
11	NA	TRBV20-1	TRBJ1-1	few	TGCAGTGCTGGACAGAACACTGAAGCTTTCTTT	CSAGQNTEAFF
16	TRBD2	TRBV5-1	TRBJ2-1	NA	TGCGCCAGCAGCCAAACTCTAGCGGCCTCCTACAATGAGCAGTTCTTC	CASSQTLAASYNEQFF
16	TRBD2	TRBV7-2	TRBJ2-5	NA	TGTGCCAGCAGCCTTGGACTAGCGGGGATATGGGAGACCCAGTACTTC	CASSLGLAGIWETQYF
15	TRBD1	TRBV28	TRBJ2-2	once	TGTGCCAGTTTACTTCAACAGGGGTACACCGGGGAGCTGTTTTTT	CASLLQQGYTGELFF
13	NA	TRBV5-4	TRBJ2-7	NA	TGTGCCAGCAGTCTGCGAGGCTCCTACGAGCAGTACTTC	CASSLRGSYEQYF
13	NA	TRBV24-1	TRBJ1-1	NA	TGTGCCACCAGTGATGGGGGGGGCACTGAAGCTTTCTTT	CATSDGGGTEAFF
14	TRBD1	TRBV25-1	TRBJ2-3	NA	TGTGCCAGCAGCACCGACAGGGAGACAGATACGCAGTATTTT	CASSTDRETDTQYF
12	NA	TRBV28	TRBJ1-2	NA	TGTGCCGCCTTTAACCGGGGTGAAGGCTACACCTTC	CAAFNRGEGYTF
15	TRBD2	TRBV11-3	TRBJ2-1	NA	TGTGCCAGCAGCCGAGCGGGGAGCTCCTACAATGAGCAGTTCTTC	CASSRAGSSYNEQFF
15	TRBD2	TRBV29-1	TRBJ2-2	NA	TGCAGCGTGGGACTAGCGGACGTCAACACCGGGGAGCTGTTTTTT	CSVGLADVNTGELFF
11	NA	TRBV11-2	TRBJ1-1	NA	TGTGCCAGCAGCCCCCTAACTGAAGCTTTCTTT	CASSPLTEAFF
13	NA	TRBV18	TRBJ2-1	NA	TGTGCCAGCTCCCCGGGACTTAACAATGAGCAGTTCTTC	CASSPGLNNEQFF
15	NA	TRBV28	TRBJ1-2	once	TGTGCCAGCAGCTTTCAACAGGGACACTCCTATGGCTACACCTTC	CASSFQQGHSYGYTF
14	TRBD1	TRBV6-1	TRBJ2-5	NA	TGTGCCAGCAGTGATTGGGCAGGGGGAGAGACCCAGTACTTC	CASSDWAGGETQYF
12	NA	TRBV3-1/TRBV3-2	TRBJ2-3	NA	TGTGCCAGCAGCTCCTCTCGGGATACGCAGTATTTT	CASSSSRDTQYF
14	NA	TRBV5-1	TRBJ1-2	NA	TGCGCCAGCAGCTTGGCCCCGGGAGACTATGGCTACACCTTC	CASSLAPGDYGYTF
14	NA	TRBV6-2/TRBV6-3	TRBJ2-5	NA	TGTGCCAGCAGTTTTGGGACTTTTGGAGAGACCCAGTACTTC	CASSFGTFGETQYF
13	NA	TRBV10-1	TRBJ2-7	NA	TGCGCCAGCAGTGAGGCAGGGGGACTCGAGCAGTACTTC	CASSEAGGLEQYF
12	NA	TRBV19	TRBJ1-3	NA	TGTGCCAGTAGTGCCCCGGGTGGCACCATATATTTT	CASSAPGGTIYF
16	NA	TRBV18	TRBJ2-3	once	TGTGCCAGCTCACCTTTAGGGGGGGCAAATGCAGATACGCAGTATTTT	CASSPLGGANADTQYF
16	NA	TRBV2	TRBJ2-5	NA	TGTGCCAGCACCCTTCTTGGGGCGCCCCAGCAAGAGACCCAGTACTTC	CASTLLGAPQQETQYF
14	NA	TRBV2	TRBJ2-5	NA	TGTGCCAGCAGAAAGACACAGGTTCAAGAGACCCAGTACTTC	CASRKTQVQETQYF
14	TRBD1	TRBV5-4	TRBJ1-1	NA	TGTGCCAGCAGCCCGGACAGGGGACCCACTGAAGCTTTCTTT	CASSPDRGPTEAFF
12	NA	TRBV6-2/TRBV6-3	TRBJ1-1	NA	TGTGCCAGCAGTACAGGTGGTACTGAAGCTTTCTTT	CASSTGGTEAFF
13	NA	TRBV5-1	TRBJ1-6	NA	TGCGCCAGCAGCGGGGCAGCTAATTCACCCCTCCACTTT	CASSGAANSPLHF
14	NA	TRBV27	TRBJ2-7	NA	TGTGCCAGCAGTTCACAGGGTTGGGGTTACGAGCAGTACTTC	CASSSQGWGYEQYF
16	TRBD1	TRBV7-2	TRBJ1-4	NA	TGTGCCAGCAGCTTCCTTCCCGGGACAGGAAATGAAAAACTGTTTTTT	CASSFLPGTGNEKLFF
16	TRBD1	TRBV7-2	TRBJ1-2	NA	TGTGCCAGCAGACCCCCCGCGACAGGGAACAGGTATGGCTACACCTTC	CASRPPATGNRYGYTF
15	NA	TRBV6-5	TRBJ1-5	NA	TGTGCCAGCAGCCCCCCGGGAGGGTTGAATCAGCCCCAGCATTTT	CASSPPGGLNQPQHF
14	TRBD1	TRBV7-9	TRBJ1-5	NA	TGTGCCAGCAGCACCGGACAGGTAAATCAGCCCCAGCATTTT	CASSTGQVNQPQHF
13	NA	TRBV28	TRBJ1-2	NA	TGTGCCAGCAGTTCGGAGGAGCGCTATGGCTACACCTTC	CASSSEERYGYTF
17	TRBD1	TRBV14	TRBJ2-1	once	TGTGCCAGCAGCCAAGTTGGTCGGACAGGGGCTAGGAATGAGCAGTTCTTC	CASSQVGRTGARNEQFF
16	NA	TRBV7-9	TRBJ1-6	NA	TGTGCCAGCAGCTTGCTGGGCAGTCCTTATAATTCACCCCTCCACTTT	CASSLLGSPYNSPLHF
13	NA	TRBV7-2	TRBJ1-1	NA	TGTGCCAGCAGCCCCCAGGGAGGGACTGAAGCTTTCTTT	CASSPQGGTEAFF